The 17 T cell receptor beta chains below come from one sample, sequenced in a study of cytomegalovirus exposure and HLA in healthy donors. It was with 60 Vbeta and 13 Jbeta primers that the PCR ran. The protocol was immunoSEQ multiplex PCR, while the TCRdb copy is restricted to in-frame clones and leaves out a portion. The table has around 180,000 clones, about 80% seen once; the top ten hold approximately 2.5%. Material for sequencing was PBMCs. The receptors come from a man aged 55 to 69 in good health and CMV-seronegative.

This clone was observed a few times. V gene TRBV28 combines with J gene TRBJ1-5; D gene uncertain. The germline V and J ends were trimmed by 3 bases and 4 bases, with 7 bases remaining between them. This CDR3 has 13 residues. The germline V gene has CDR1 MDHEN and CDR2 SYDVKM. The CDR3 loop reads CASSFRRNQPQHF. In DNA form, the CDR3 reads TGTGCCAGCAGTTTCCGGCGGAATCAGCCCCAGCATTTT.

The chain couples TRBV30 to TRBJ2-7; TRBD1 matches at 11 bases. CDR3 size: 15 residues. Per germline, CDR1 GTSNPN and CDR2 SVGIG (reference sequence). Germline trimming cut 4 bases from V and 5 bases from J; bases unmatched to any gene: 10. The CDR3 here is CAWTFGQGAVNEQYF. The CDR3 DNA reads as TGTGCCTGGACCTTCGGACAGGGGGCCGTCAACGAGCAGTACTTC. The whole variable domain, remainder taken from reference TRBV30 and TRBJ2-7, is SQTIHQWPATLVQPVGSPLSLECTVEGTSNPNLYWYRQAAGRGLQLLFYSVGIGQISSEVPQNLSASRPQDRQFILSSKKLLLSDSGFYLCAWTFGQGAVNEQYFGPGTRLTVT.

This rearrangement joins TRBV25-1 to TRBJ2-7; perhaps TRBD2 as D (5 bases). The CDR3 length is 14 residues. The germline V gene has CDR1 MGHDK and CDR2 SYGVNS. The V gene lost 2 bases and the J gene lost 0 bases, with 8 bases spanning the gap. CDR3 bases: TGTGCCAGCAGTGAAGCGGGTCTCTCCTACGAGCAGTACTTC. Its translation: CASSEAGLSYEQYF.

V and J are TRBV29-1 and TRBJ1-2; D perhaps matches TRBD1 (5 bases). Germline CDR1 and CDR2: SQVTM and ANQGSEA. Trimming removed 3 bases at V and 8 bases at J, with 10 bases between. The CDR3 loop spans 11 amino acids. The DNA of the CDR3 is TGCAGCGTTGAGGGGGGGTGCGGCTACACCTTC. Protein sequence: CSVEGGCGYTF.

This clone was detected only a few times. This chain connects TRBV9 to TRBJ2-5; D perhaps matches TRBD2 (6 bases). The CDR3 extends over 14 amino acids. Trimming pared 0 bases from V and 7 bases from J, leaving 13 bases between. Germline V CDR1 and CDR2: SGDLS, YYNGEE. This chain's CDR3 is CASSVDEGRGTQYF. CDR3 DNA sequence: TGTGCCAGCAGCGTAGACGAGGGGCGGGGGACCCAGTACTTC.

This rearrangement joins TRBV10-3 to TRBJ2-1, with TRBD1 matching over 7 bases. In germline, CDR1 is ENHRY, CDR2 SYGVKD. V was clipped by 6 bases and J by 8 bases; unmatched bases: 10. The CDR3 spans 14 residues. CDR3: CAISFDRVGDEQFF. The CDR3 DNA reads TGTGCCATCAGCTTCGACAGGGTGGGAGATGAGCAGTTCTTC.

The V gene is TRBV7-6, the J gene TRBJ2-1, with 11 bases aligning to TRBD2. V shed 5 bases, J shed 7 bases, and the junction held 7 bases outside the gene matches. Germline CDR1 is SGHVS and CDR2 is FNYEAQ. The CDR3 spans 15 residues. Here the CDR3 reads CASSATSGGRNEQFF. The CDR3 DNA follows: TGTGCCAGCAGCGCCACTAGCGGGGGACGGAATGAGCAGTTCTTC.

This clone was observed a handful of times. The chain carries TRBV27 and TRBJ2-2; possible D gene TRBD2, 5 bases. Germline loops: CDR1 MNHEY, CDR2 SMNVEV (reference sequence). CDR3 length: 16 residues. The V end was cut by 5 bases, the J end by 5 bases, with 18 bases between. Here the CDR3 DNA reads TGTGCCAGCAGTCCAGGACTGTCTATAGGGACCGGGGAGCTGTTTTTT. It yields the protein CASSPGLSIGTGELFF.

V and J are TRBV6-1 and TRBJ1-4; a possible D gene is TRBD1 (6 bases). V lost 7 bases to trimming and J lost 4 bases, with 16 bases between them. The germline gives CDR1 MNHNS, CDR2 SASEGT. CDR3 size: 15 residues. The DNA for the CDR3 is TGTGCCAGCACCCAATTGACAGGACGTAATGAAAAACTGTTTTTT. Amino acids: CASTQLTGRNEKLFF.

The chain carries TRBV5-1 and TRBJ1-4; a weak D match, TRBD1 (6 bases). The CDR3 extends over 17 amino acids. V was cut by 0 bases and J by 0 bases, with 12 bases left in between. Germline CDR1 is SGHRS and CDR2 is YFSETQ. This CDR3 reads CASSLAPRGATNEKLFF. Here the CDR3 DNA reads TGCGCCAGCAGCTTGGCCCCCAGGGGAGCAACTAATGAAAAACTGTTTTTT.

The chain recombines TRBV5-1 with TRBJ2-2, with 7 bases matching TRBD2. The junction had 10 bases not matched to a gene; V was cut back by 1 base and J by 7 bases. The germline V gene encodes CDR1 SGHRS and CDR2 YFSETQ. There are 16 residues in the CDR3. DNA of the CDR3: TGCGCCAGCAGCTTGTCTCTAGCGGCCTCCCGCGGGGAGCTGTTTTTT. It yields the protein CASSLSLAASRGELFF.

This rearrangement joins TRBV18 to TRBJ1-1; the D is unclear. The CDR3 has 14 amino acids. Trimming cost V 3 bases and J 4 bases, with 12 bases left between them. Germline-derived CDR1 and CDR2 are KGHSH and LQKENI. CDR3 DNA sequence: TGTGCCAGCTCACCTCCGACTAGGGCCACTGAAGCTTTCTTT. Its protein is CASSPPTRATEAFF.

The chain joins TRBV7-9 to TRBJ2-5; 7 nucleotides align to TRBD1. This CDR3 contains 15 residues. V gave up 4 bases and J gave up 1 base; unmatched junction bases: 6. Germline V gene lookup returns CDR1 SEHNR and CDR2 FQNEAQ (reference sequence). Written as DNA, the CDR3 is TGTGCCAGCAGCTCCCAGACAGGGACCCAAGAGACCCAGTACTTC. Its protein is CASSSQTGTQETQYF. Looking up the rest from reference TRBV7-9 and TRBJ2-5 gives the full variable domain: DTGVSQNPRHKITKRGQNVTFRCDPISEHNRLYWYRQTLGQGPEFLTYFQNEAQLEKSRLLSDRFSAERPKGSFSTLEIQRTEQGDSAMYLCASSSQTGTQETQYFGPGTRLLVL.

This clone was counted between two and nine times. The chain links TRBV6-1 to TRBJ2-7; TRBD1 matches at 7 bases. Germline V gene lookup returns CDR1 MNHNS and CDR2 SASEGT. V shed 6 bases and J 0 bases; nucleotides not matched to a gene: 2. This CDR3 is 13 amino acids long. DNA of the CDR3: TGTGCCAGCAGAGGGGGCGGCTCCTACGAGCAGTACTTC. As protein: CASRGGGSYEQYF.

The chain has TRBV19 and TRBJ1-2; TRBD1 matches at 9 bases. The V and J ends lost 3 bases and 6 bases, in that order; junction bases with no gene match: 5. The germline gives CDR1 LNHDA, CDR2 SQIVND (reference sequence). CDR3 length equals 14 residues. CDR3: CASSIRDRVHGYTF. As DNA, the CDR3 is TGTGCCAGTAGTATCCGGGACAGGGTTCATGGCTACACCTTC.

The rearrangement uses TRBV7-2 and TRBJ1-1, with 7 bases that match TRBD1. Germline assignment: CDR1 SGHTA and CDR2 FQGNSA. V lost 4 bases, J lost 12 bases, and 11 bases stayed unmatched. The CDR3 has 13 amino acids. The CDR3, as DNA: TGTGCCAGCAGCTCGTGGGGCGGGACAGAGACTTTCTTT. It translates to CASSSWGGTETFF.

This clone was recorded only once. The chain has TRBV7-9 and TRBJ1-2, with 7 bases aligning to TRBD1. Germline V gene sequence: CDR1 SEHNR, CDR2 FQNEAQ (reference sequence). Trimming at V came to 3 bases and at J to 4 bases, leaving 5 bases not matched to a gene. The CDR3 runs 14 residues. CDR3 DNA: TGTGCCAGCAGCTTCCACAGGGGCGGCTATGGCTACACCTTC. Translated: CASSFHRGGYGYTF. Full variable domain (outside the CDR3, taken from reference TRBV7-9 and TRBJ1-2): DTGVSQNPRHKITKRGQNVTFRCDPISEHNRLYWYRQTLGQGPEFLTYFQNEAQLEKSRLLSDRFSAERPKGSFSTLEIQRTEQGDSAMYLCASSFHRGGYGYTFGSGTRLTVV.